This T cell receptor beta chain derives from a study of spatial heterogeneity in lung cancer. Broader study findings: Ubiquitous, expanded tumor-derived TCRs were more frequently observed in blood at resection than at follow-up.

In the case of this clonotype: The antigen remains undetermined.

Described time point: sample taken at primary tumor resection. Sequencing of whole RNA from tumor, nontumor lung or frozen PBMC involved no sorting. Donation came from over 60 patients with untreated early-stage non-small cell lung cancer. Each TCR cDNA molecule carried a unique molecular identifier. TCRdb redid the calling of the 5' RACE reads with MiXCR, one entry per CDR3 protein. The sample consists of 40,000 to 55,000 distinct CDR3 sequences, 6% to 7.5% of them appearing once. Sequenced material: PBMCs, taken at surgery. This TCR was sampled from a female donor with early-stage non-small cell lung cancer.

The CDR3 sequence: CSAREGNTEAFF. DNA for the CDR3: TGCAGTGCTAGAGAGGGGAACACTGAAGCTTTCTTT. The chain joins TRBV20-1 to TRBJ1-1; D uncertain. This CDR3 comprises 12 residues. Trimming pared 0 bases from V and 1 base from J, leaving 3 bases between. Per the germline V gene, CDR1 is DFQATT and CDR2 is SNEGSKA (reference sequence).